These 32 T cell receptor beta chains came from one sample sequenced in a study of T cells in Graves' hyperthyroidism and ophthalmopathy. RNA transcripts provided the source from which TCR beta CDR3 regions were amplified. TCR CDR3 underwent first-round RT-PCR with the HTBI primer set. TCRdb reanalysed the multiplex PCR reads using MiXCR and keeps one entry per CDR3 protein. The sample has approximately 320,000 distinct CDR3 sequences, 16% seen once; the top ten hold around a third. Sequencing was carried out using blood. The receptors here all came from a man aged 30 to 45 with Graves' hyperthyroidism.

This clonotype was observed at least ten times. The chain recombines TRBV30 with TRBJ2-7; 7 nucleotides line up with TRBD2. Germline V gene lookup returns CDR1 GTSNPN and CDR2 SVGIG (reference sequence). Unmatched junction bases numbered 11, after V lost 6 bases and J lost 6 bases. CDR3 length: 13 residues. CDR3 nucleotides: TGTGCCTGCCCGGGGACTACCCATGGCGAGCAGTACTTC. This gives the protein CACPGTTHGEQYF.

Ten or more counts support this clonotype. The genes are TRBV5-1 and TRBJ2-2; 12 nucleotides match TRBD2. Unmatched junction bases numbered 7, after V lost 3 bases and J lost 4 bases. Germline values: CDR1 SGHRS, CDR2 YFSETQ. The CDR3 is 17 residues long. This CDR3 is CASSSQGLAGTTGELFF. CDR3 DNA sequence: TGCGCCAGCAGCTCCCAAGGACTAGCGGGAACCACCGGGGAGCTGTTTTTT.

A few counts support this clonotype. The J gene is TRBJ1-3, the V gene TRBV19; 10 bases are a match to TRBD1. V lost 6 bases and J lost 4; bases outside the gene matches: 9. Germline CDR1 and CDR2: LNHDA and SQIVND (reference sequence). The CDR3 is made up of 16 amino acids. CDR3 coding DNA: TGTGCCAGTAGCTCACCCGGGACAGGGGACGGAAACACCATATATTTT. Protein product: CASSSPGTGDGNTIYF. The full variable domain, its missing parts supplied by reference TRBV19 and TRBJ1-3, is DGGITQSPKYLFRKEGQNVTLSCEQNLNHDAMYWYRQDPGQGLRLIYYSQIVNDFQKGDIAEGYSVSREKKESFPLTVTSAQKNPTAFYLCASSSPGTGDGNTIYFGEGSWLTVV.

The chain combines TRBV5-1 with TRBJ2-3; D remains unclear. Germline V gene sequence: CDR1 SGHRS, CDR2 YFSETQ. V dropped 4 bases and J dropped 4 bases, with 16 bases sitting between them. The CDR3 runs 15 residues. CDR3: CASSPPPTGPDTQYF. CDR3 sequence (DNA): TGCGCCAGCAGCCCCCCCCCCACTGGGCCAGATACGCAGTATTTT.

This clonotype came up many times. CDR3 loop: CASSGGSSWPHEQYF. DNA of the CDR3: TGTGCCAGCAGCGGAGGGTCTAGCTGGCCCCACGAGCAGTACTTC. The chain couples TRBV9 to TRBJ2-7, with D tentatively TRBD2 (5 bases). This CDR3 has 15 amino acids. Per the germline V gene, CDR1 is SGDLS and CDR2 is YYNGEE. V gave up 3 bases and J gave up 5 bases, with 18 bases separating them.

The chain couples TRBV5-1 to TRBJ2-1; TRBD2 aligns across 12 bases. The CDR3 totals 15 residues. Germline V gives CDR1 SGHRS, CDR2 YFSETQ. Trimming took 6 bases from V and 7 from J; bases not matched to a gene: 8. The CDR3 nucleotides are TGCGCCAGCACACTCACCGGGACTAGCGGGAATGAGCAGTTCTTC. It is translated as CASTLTGTSGNEQFF.

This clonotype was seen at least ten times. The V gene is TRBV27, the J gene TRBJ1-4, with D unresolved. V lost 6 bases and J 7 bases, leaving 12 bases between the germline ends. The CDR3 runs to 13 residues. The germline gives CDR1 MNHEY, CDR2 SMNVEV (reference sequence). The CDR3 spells CASSPSRVEKLFF. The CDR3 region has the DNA TGTGCCAGCAGCCCCTCCCGAGTTGAAAAACTGTTTTTT.

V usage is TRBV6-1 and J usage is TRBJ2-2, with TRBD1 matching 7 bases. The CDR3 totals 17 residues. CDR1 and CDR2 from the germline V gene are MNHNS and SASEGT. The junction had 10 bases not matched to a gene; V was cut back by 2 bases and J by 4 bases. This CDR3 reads CASSERTPRGSTGELFF. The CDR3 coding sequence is TGTGCCAGCAGTGAACGTACTCCCAGGGGGTCCACCGGGGAGCTGTTTTTT.

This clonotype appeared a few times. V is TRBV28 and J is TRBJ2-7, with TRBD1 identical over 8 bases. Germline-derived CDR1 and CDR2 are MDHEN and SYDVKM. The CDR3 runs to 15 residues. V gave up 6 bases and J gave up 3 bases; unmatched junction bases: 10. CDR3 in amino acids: CASRTGTGPVYEQYF. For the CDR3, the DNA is TGTGCCAGCAGGACCGGGACAGGTCCTGTCTACGAGCAGTACTTC.

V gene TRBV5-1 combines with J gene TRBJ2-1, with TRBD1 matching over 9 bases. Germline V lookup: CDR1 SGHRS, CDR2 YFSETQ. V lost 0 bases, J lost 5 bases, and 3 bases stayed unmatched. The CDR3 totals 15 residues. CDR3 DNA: TGCGCCAGCAGCTTGGCCGGGGACAGGGACAATGAGCAGTTCTTC. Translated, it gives CASSLAGDRDNEQFF.

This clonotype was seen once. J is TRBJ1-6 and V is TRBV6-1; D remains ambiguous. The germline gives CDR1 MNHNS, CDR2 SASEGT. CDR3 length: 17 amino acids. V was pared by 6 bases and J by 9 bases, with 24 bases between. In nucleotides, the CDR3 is TGTGCCAGCAGCCTGTTCAAATTCCGATCAGCAGTTTCACCCCTCCACTTT. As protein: CASSLFKFRSAVSPLHF.

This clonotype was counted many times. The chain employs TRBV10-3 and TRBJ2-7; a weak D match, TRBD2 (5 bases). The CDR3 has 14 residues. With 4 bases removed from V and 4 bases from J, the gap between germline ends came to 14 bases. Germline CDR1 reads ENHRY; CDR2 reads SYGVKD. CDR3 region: CAISVTSGRYEQYF. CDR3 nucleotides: TGTGCCATCAGTGTAACTAGTGGTAGATACGAGCAGTACTTC.

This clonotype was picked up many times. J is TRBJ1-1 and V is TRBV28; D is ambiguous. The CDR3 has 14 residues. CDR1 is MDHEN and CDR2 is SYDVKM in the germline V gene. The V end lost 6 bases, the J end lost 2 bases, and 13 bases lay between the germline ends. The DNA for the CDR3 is TGTGCCAGCAGCGTAACAGCTCCTAACACTGAAGCTTTCTTT. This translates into CASSVTAPNTEAFF.

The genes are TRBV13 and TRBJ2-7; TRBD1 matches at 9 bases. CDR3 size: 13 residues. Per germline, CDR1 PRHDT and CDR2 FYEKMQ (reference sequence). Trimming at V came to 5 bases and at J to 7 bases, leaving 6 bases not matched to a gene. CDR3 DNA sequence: TGTGCCAGCAGCAGACAGGGGGAAAGAGAGCAGTACTTC. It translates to CASSRQGEREQYF.

CDR3 residues: CASSPTSFANTGELFF. The CDR3 nucleotides are TGTGCCAGCAGTCCCACTAGCTTCGCGAACACCGGGGAGCTGTTTTTT. The chain uses TRBV12-3 or TRBV12-4 and TRBJ2-2, with TRBD2 as a possible D gene (6 bases). The length of the CDR3 is 16 residues. Trimming stripped 5 bases from V and 0 bases from J, with 13 bases between.

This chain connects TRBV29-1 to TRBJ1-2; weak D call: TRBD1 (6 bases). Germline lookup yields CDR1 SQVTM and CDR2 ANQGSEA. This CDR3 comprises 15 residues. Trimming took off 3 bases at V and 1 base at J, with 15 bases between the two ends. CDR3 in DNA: TGCAGCGTTGATCGGGCAGGGGTCAATAACTATGGCTACACCTTC. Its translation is CSVDRAGVNNYGYTF.

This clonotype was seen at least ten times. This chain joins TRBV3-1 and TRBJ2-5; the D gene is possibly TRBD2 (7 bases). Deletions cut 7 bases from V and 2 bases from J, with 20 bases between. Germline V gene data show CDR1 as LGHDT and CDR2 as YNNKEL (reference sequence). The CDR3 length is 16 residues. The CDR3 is CASNSQGSGDQETQYF. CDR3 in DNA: TGTGCCAGCAACAGCCAGGGGAGCGGGGATCAAGAGACCCAGTACTTC.

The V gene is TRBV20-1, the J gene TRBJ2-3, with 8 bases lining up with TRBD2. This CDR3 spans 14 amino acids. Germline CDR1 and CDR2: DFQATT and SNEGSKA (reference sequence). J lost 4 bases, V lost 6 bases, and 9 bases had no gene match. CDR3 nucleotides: TGCAGTGCGAGTATAGCGGGAAGGGCAGATACGCAGTATTTT. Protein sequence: CSASIAGRADTQYF.

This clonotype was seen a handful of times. CDR3 coding DNA: TGTGCCAGCAGCGCGCGGGACGACGACGCCGATACGCAGTATTTT. The encoded protein is CASSARDDDADTQYF. V and J are TRBV9 and TRBJ2-3; maybe TRBD2 (6 bases). The CDR3 spans 15 residues. Looked up from germline, CDR1 is SGDLS and CDR2 is YYNGEE. Trimming cost V 3 bases and J 6 bases, with 17 bases left between them.

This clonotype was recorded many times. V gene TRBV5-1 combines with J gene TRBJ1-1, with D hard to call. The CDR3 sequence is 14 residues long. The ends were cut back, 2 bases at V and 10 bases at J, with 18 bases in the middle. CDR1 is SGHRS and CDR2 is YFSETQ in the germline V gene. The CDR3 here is CASSFLGQAVGAFF. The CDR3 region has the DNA TGCGCCAGCAGCTTCCTCGGGCAGGCGGTTGGAGCTTTCTTT.

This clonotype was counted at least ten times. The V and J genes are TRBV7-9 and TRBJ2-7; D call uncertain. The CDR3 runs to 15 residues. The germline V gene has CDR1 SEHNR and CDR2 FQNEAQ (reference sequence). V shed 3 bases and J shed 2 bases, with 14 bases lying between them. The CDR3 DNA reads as TGTGCCAGCAGCTTCCTTCTATGGCCAGCCTACGAGCAGTACTTC. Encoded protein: CASSFLLWPAYEQYF.

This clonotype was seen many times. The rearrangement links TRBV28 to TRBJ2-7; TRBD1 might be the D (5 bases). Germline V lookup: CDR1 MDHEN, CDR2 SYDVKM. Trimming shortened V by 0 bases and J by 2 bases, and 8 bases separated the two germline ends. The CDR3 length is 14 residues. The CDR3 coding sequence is TGTGCCAGCAGTTTATGGGTGGGGCCCTACGAGCAGTACTTC. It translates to CASSLWVGPYEQYF.

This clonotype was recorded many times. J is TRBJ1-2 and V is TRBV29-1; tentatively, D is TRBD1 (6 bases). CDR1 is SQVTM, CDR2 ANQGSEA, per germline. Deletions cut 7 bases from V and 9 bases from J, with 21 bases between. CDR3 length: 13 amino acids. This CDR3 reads CSAHQGIGDSYTF. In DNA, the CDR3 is TGCAGCGCACACCAGGGGATAGGGGACAGCTACACCTTC.

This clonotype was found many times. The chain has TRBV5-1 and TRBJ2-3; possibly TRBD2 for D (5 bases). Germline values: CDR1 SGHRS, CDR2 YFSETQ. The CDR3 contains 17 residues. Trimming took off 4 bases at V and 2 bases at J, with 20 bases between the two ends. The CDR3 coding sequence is TGCGCCAGCAGCACCTATCTCCTAGCTGGGGACACAGATACGCAGTATTTT. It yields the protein CASSTYLLAGDTDTQYF.

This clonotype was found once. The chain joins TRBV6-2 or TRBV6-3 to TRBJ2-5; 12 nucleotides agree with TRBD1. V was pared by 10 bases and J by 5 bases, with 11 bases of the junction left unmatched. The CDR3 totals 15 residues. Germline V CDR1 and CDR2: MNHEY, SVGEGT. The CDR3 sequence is CATAGTGGAGETQYF. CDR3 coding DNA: TGTGCCACCGCCGGGACAGGGGGCGCTGGGGAGACCCAGTACTTC.

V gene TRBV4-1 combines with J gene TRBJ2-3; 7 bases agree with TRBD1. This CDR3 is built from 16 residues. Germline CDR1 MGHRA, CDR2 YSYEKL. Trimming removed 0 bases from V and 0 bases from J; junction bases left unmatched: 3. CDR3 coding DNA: TGCGCCAGCAGCCAAGAGGAGACAGGGAGCACAGATACGCAGTATTTT. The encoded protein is CASSQEETGSTDTQYF.

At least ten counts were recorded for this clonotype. The CDR3 DNA reads TGTGCCAGCAGTTTAGGCCCCGGACAGCGACCGCATCAGCCCCAGCATTTT. It specifies CASSLGPGQRPHQPQHF. The V gene is TRBV28, the J gene TRBJ1-5; D is possibly TRBD1 (6 bases). In germline, CDR1 is MDHEN, CDR2 SYDVKM. V gave up 2 bases and J gave up 5 bases, with 19 bases separating them. This CDR3 has 17 residues.

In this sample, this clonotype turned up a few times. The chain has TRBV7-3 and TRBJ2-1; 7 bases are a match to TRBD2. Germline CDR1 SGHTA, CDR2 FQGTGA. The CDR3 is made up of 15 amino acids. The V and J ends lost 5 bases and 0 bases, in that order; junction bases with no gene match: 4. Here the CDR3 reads CASSLADTSYNEQFF. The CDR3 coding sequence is TGTGCCAGCAGCCTAGCGGACACCTCCTACAATGAGCAGTTCTTC.

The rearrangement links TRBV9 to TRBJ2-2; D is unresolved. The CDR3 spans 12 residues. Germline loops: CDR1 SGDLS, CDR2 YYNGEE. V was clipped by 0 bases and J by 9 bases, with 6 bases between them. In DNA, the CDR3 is TGTGCCAGCAGCGTAGCAGGAAGGGAGCTGTTTTTT. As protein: CASSVAGRELFF.

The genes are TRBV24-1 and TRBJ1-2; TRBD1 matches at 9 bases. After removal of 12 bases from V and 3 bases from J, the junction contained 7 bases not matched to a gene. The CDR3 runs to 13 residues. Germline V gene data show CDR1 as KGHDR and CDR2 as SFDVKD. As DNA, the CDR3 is TGTGCCTCCTCACAGGGGGCTGACTATGGCTACACCTTC. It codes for CASSQGADYGYTF.

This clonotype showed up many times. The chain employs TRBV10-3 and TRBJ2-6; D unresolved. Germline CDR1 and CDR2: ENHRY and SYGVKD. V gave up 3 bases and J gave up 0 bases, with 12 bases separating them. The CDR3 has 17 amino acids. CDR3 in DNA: TGTGCCATCAGTGACCAGGATGGAATCTCTGGGGCCAACGTCCTGACTTTC. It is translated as CAISDQDGISGANVLTF.

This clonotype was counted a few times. In DNA form, the CDR3 reads TGTGCCAGCAGCTTTCAGGAGGGGTACGAGCAGTACTTC. It specifies CASSFQEGYEQYF. The chain combines TRBV7-2 with TRBJ2-7; the D gene is possibly TRBD2 (6 bases). Trimming cost V 3 bases and J 4 bases, with 10 bases left between them. The CDR3 totals 13 residues. In germline, CDR1 is SGHTA, CDR2 FQGNSA.